These 6 T cell receptor beta chains share one sample of origin, sequenced in a study of blood T cells in healthy people across ages. With a J-beta primer mix and a sample-barcoded 5' primer, a second PCR ran 7 to 11 cycles. In TCRdb, the 5' RACE reads were re-called with MiXCR into one record per CDR3 protein. The repertoire holds 720,000 or so distinct CDR3 sequences, approximately 40% seen once, with about 32% in the top ten. Sequenced sample: blood. These receptors were taken from a man older than 75 in good health.

This sequence joins TRBV15 and TRBJ1-5; D unresolved. Germline-derived CDR1 and CDR2 are LNHNV and YYDKDF (reference sequence). The CDR3 has 19 amino acids. With 5 bases removed from V and 3 bases from J, the gap between germline ends came to 26 bases. The CDR3 is CATSPHPLGFRVDNQPQHF. DNA for the CDR3: TGTGCCACCAGCCCACATCCTTTAGGGTTTAGGGTCGACAATCAGCCCCAGCATTTT. Complete variable domain (other parts from reference TRBV15 and TRBJ1-5): DAMVIQNPRYQVTQFGKPVTLSCSQTLNHNVMYWYQQKSSQAPKLLFHYYDKDFNNEADTPDNFQSRRPNTSFCFLDIRSPGLGDTAMYLCATSPHPLGFRVDNQPQHFGDGTRLSIL.

This clonotype occurred many times. The chain has TRBV30 and TRBJ2-1; no clear D gene. The CDR3 runs to 12 residues. V shed 1 base and J shed 6 bases, with 7 bases lying between them. Germline V lookup: CDR1 GTSNPN, CDR2 SVGIG (reference sequence). CDR3 nucleotides: TGTGCCTGGAGTGCAATCGGCAATGAGCAGTTCTTC. This sequence encodes CAWSAIGNEQFF.

This clonotype turned up a few times. This chain uses TRBV3-1 with TRBJ2-5, with 7 bases aligning to TRBD2. In germline, CDR1 is LGHDT, CDR2 YNNKEL (reference sequence). This CDR3 is 14 amino acids long. V lost 4 bases to trimming and J lost 0 bases; unmatched junction nucleotides: 2. In DNA, the CDR3 is TGTGCCAGCAGCCCTCTAGCGGACCAAGAGACCCAGTACTTC. Protein product: CASSPLADQETQYF.

This CDR3 reads CASSVSPEASTDTQYF. CDR3 bases: TGTGCCAGCAGCGTGAGCCCCGAAGCAAGCACAGATACGCAGTATTTT. The gene calls are TRBV9 and TRBJ2-3, with D unclear. The germline gives CDR1 SGDLS, CDR2 YYNGEE. V lost 2 bases, J lost 0 bases, and 13 bases lay in between. The CDR3 length is 16 residues.

The CDR3 reads CASSTWVQGRPYKEQFF. CDR3 bases: TGTGCCAGCAGCACTTGGGTACAGGGGAGACCCTACAAGGAGCAGTTCTTC. The chain employs TRBV21-1 and TRBJ2-1; the table's D call TRBD1 went unverified against the DNA. TRBV21-1 is a pseudogene segment. This CDR3 has 17 residues.

V gene TRBV6-5 combines with J gene TRBJ2-2; D call uncertain. The CDR3 length is 17 residues. Germline lookup yields CDR1 MNHEY and CDR2 SVGAGI. Trimming took 3 bases from V and 5 from J, leaving 19 bases between them. CDR3 sequence (DNA): TGTGCCAGCAGTTATTTCGATATTGGGGTGTGGACCGGGGAGCTGTTTTTT. Translating gives CASSYFDIGVWTGELFF.